Listed here are 29 T cell receptor beta chains from one sample, sequenced in a study of radiation and T cells in renal cell carcinoma. This table comes from immunoSEQ multiplex PCR, and its TCRdb copy is limited to in-frame clones, with some not included. The data contain fewer than 80,000 clones, around four fifths of them singletons. Sample time point: blood 4 weeks post-SBRT, at nephrectomy. Treatment reported: 15 Gy SBRT to primary tumor, nephrectomy 4 weeks later. Sample: blood, taken from a patient whose treatment included radiotherapy and nephrectomy. These receptor sequences come from an older woman with renal cell carcinoma.

About this clone: In the same sample, other DNA sequences code for this CDR3. V gene TRBV4-1 combines with J gene TRBJ2-3; D gene uncertain. This CDR3 region has 12 residues. V was trimmed by 4 bases and J by 1 base, leaving 3 bases between them. The germline V gene has CDR1 MGHRA and CDR2 YSYEKL. The CDR3 nucleotides read TGCGCCAGCAGCCCCGGCACAGATACGCAGTATTTT. Translated, it gives CASSPGTDTQYF.

The chain links TRBV4-3 to TRBJ2-2; D possibly corresponds to TRBD2 (5 bases). CDR1 is LGHNA and CDR2 is YSLEER in the germline V gene. The CDR3 consists of 15 residues. Trimming pared 1 base from V and 6 bases from J, leaving 12 bases between. The CDR3 region is CASSQAAVRAGELFF. The CDR3 nucleotides read TGCGCCAGCAGCCAAGCCGCTGTGAGGGCCGGGGAGCTGTTTTTT.

The chain couples TRBV6-6 to TRBJ2-5; perhaps TRBD1 as D (6 bases). CDR3 size: 13 residues. Germline V gives CDR1 MNHNY, CDR2 SVGAGI (reference sequence). V was pared by 6 bases and J by 4 bases, with 12 bases between. CDR3 bases: TGTGCCAGCAGGGACAGCACGGGAGAGACCCAGTACTTC. Translation: CASRDSTGETQYF.

This chain joins TRBV9 and TRBJ2-2; the match to TRBD2 covers 9 bases. V was clipped by 1 base and J by 4 bases; unmatched bases: 8. Germline V lookup: CDR1 SGDLS, CDR2 YYNGEE. There are 17 residues in the CDR3. CDR3 sequence (DNA): TGTGCCAGCAGCGTAACGGCGGGAGGGCAGGGCACCGGGGAGCTGTTTTTT. Translated, it gives CASSVTAGGQGTGELFF.

This clone was recorded once. This chain uses TRBV7-2 with TRBJ1-1; perhaps TRBD1 as D (5 bases). Trimming pared 1 base from V and 11 bases from J, leaving 14 bases between. The length of the CDR3 is 13 residues. Germline assignment: CDR1 SGHTA and CDR2 FQGNSA. The DNA for the CDR3 is TGTGCCAGCAGCTTAGGGGGCCTAGGACGGGCTTTCTTT. It yields the protein CASSLGGLGRAFF.

V is TRBV5-1 and J is TRBJ1-1; 7 bases align to TRBD1. CDR1 is SGHRS and CDR2 is YFSETQ in the germline V gene. V shed 4 bases, J shed 6 bases, and the junction held 9 bases outside the gene matches. CDR3 length equals 14 residues. CDR3 DNA sequence: TGCGCCAGCAGCACGGGACAGTCGAGGCCTGAAGCTTTCTTT. Its protein product is CASSTGQSRPEAFF.

The chain couples TRBV6-5 to TRBJ2-2; no reliable D call. The CDR3 loop spans 13 amino acids. Per the germline V gene, CDR1 is MNHEY and CDR2 is SVGAGI. V was trimmed by 0 bases and J by 5 bases, leaving 4 bases between them. Written as DNA, the CDR3 is TGTGCCAGCAGTTACTCAGGGACCGGGGAGCTGTTTTTT. Its translation: CASSYSGTGELFF.

The chain couples TRBV5-4 to TRBJ1-1; D unresolved. The V gene's germline CDR1 is SGHNT and CDR2 YYREEE (reference sequence). The CDR3 spans 13 residues. The ends were cut back, 4 bases at V and 2 bases at J, with 9 bases in the middle. For the CDR3, the DNA is TGTGCCAGCAGCATTATAGGAAACACTGAAGCTTTCTTT. Translated: CASSIIGNTEAFF.

The chain recombines TRBV28 with TRBJ2-7, with D perhaps matching TRBD1 (5 bases). CDR3 length equals 15 residues. V was shortened by 1 base and J by 1 base, with 11 bases between the two germline ends. Germline V gene lookup returns CDR1 MDHEN and CDR2 SYDVKM. CDR3 DNA sequence: TGTGCCAGCAGTTTATACCAGGGAAATTCCTACGAGCAGTACTTC. It codes for CASSLYQGNSYEQYF.

In its sample, this clone was seen once. The CDR3 DNA is TGCGCCAGCAGCCCTGGGGGGAATAGCAATCAGCCCCAGCATTTT. Translated: CASSPGGNSNQPQHF. The chain carries TRBV5-1 and TRBJ1-5; possibly TRBD1 for D (5 bases). The V end was cut by 4 bases, the J end by 0 bases, with 11 bases between. The CDR3 runs 15 residues. The germline gives CDR1 SGHRS, CDR2 YFSETQ. Full variable domain (rest looked up from reference TRBV5-1 and TRBJ1-5): KAGVTQTPRYLIKTRGQQVTLSCSPISGHRSVSWYQQTPGQGLQFLFEYFSETQRNKGNFPGRFSGRQFSNSRSEMNVSTLELGDSALYLCASSPGGNSNQPQHFGDGTRLSIL.

This clone has more than one count but fewer than ten. The rearrangement uses TRBV21-1 and TRBJ2-7; the tabulated D call, TRBD1, remains unverified against the DNA. TRBV21-1 is labeled a pseudogene. This CDR3 region has 13 residues. CDR3 protein: CASRTGSNYEQYF. The CDR3 nucleotides are TGTGCCAGCAGGACAGGGTCTAACTACGAGCAGTACTTC.

The genes are TRBV11-2 and TRBJ1-2, with 7 bases that match TRBD1. From germline, CDR1 is SGHAT and CDR2 FQNNGV. Germline trimming cut 6 bases from V and 1 base from J; bases unmatched to any gene: 8. The CDR3 is 15 amino acids. In DNA, the CDR3 is TGTGCCAGCAGTCTAGAGGGGGCTAGTAACTATGGCTACACCTTC. Translating it yields CASSLEGASNYGYTF.

V and J are TRBV6-1 and TRBJ1-2, with D uncertain. The V gene's germline CDR1 is MNHNS and CDR2 SASEGT. V was trimmed by 5 bases and J by 5 bases, leaving 9 bases between them. The CDR3 is 12 residues long. The CDR3 sequence: CASSYTPYGYTF. In DNA form, the CDR3 reads TGTGCCAGCAGTTATACCCCGTATGGCTACACCTTC.

The chain couples TRBV19 to TRBJ1-5; possible D gene TRBD1, 5 bases. CDR3 length equals 15 residues. V was clipped by 0 bases and J by 5 bases, with 11 bases between them. Germline CDR1 reads LNHDA; CDR2 reads SQIVND (reference sequence). The CDR3 DNA reads as TGTGCCAGTAGTATAGAAGACAGACTCGATCAGCCCCAGCATTTT. Amino acids: CASSIEDRLDQPQHF.

The chain is built from TRBV5-1 and TRBJ2-2; D is uncertain. Trimming left V 5 bases short and J 0 bases short, with 5 bases between. This CDR3 contains 13 residues. CDR1 is SGHRS and CDR2 is YFSETQ in the germline V gene. CDR3 DNA: TGCGCCAGCAGGCCAACGAACACCGGGGAGCTGTTTTTT. The encoded protein is CASRPTNTGELFF.

The chain couples TRBV18 to TRBJ1-2; possibly TRBD1 for D (5 bases). Germline V gene data show CDR1 as KGHSH and CDR2 as LQKENI. The CDR3 is 15 residues long. V dropped 6 bases and J dropped 0 bases, with 14 bases sitting between them. Here the CDR3 reads CASSHDRNANYGYTF. The DNA of the CDR3 is TGTGCCAGCTCTCATGACAGAAACGCTAACTATGGCTACACCTTC.

The chain carries TRBV12-2 and TRBJ1-3. TRBV12-2 is classified as a pseudogene. The CDR3 covers 16 residues. This CDR3 reads CASRLAGFHTGNTIYF. The CDR3 DNA reads TGTGCAAGTCGCTTAGCGGGGTTTCACACTGGAAACACCATATATTTT.

The CDR3 DNA is TGTGCCAGCAGCTTGCAAATTGGGGGGGATGAGCAGTTCTTC. Amino acid sequence: CASSLQIGGDEQFF. The chain is built from TRBV7-2 and TRBJ2-1; 7 nucleotides match TRBD2. CDR1 SGHTA and CDR2 FQGNSA come from the germline V gene. Trimming cost V 3 bases and J 8 bases; bases outside gene matches: 7. CDR3 length: 14 amino acids.

The rearrangement joins TRBV2 to TRBJ1-2; 7 nucleotides match TRBD1. Losses at the gene ends were 10 bases for V and 4 bases for J; bases not matched to a gene: 9. Germline loops: CDR1 SNHLY, CDR2 FYNNEI. The CDR3 runs to 13 residues. The CDR3 sequence: CATQGDRFYGYTF. The CDR3 region has the DNA TGTGCCACCCAAGGGGACAGATTCTATGGCTACACCTTC.

The chain recombines TRBV28 with TRBJ1-5; D gene uncertain. CDR3 length: 20 residues. V was cut by 1 base and J by 0 bases, with 22 bases left in between. Germline-derived CDR1 and CDR2 are MDHEN and SYDVKM. CDR3 sequence reads: CASSLLKALAMSYSNQPQHF. Written as DNA, the CDR3 is TGTGCCAGCAGTTTATTAAAGGCCCTAGCCATGTCTTATAGCAATCAGCCCCAGCATTTT. Looking up the rest from reference TRBV28 and TRBJ1-5 gives the full variable domain: DVKVTQSSRYLVKRTGEKVFLECVQDMDHENMFWYRQDPGLGLRLIYFSYDVKMKEKGDIPEGYSVSREKKERFSLILESASTNQTSMYLCASSLLKALAMSYSNQPQHFGDGTRLSIL.

The gene calls are TRBV7-9 and TRBJ1-1; 10 bases match TRBD1. V dropped 0 bases and J dropped 6; count of bases not matched to a gene: 1. Looked up from germline, CDR1 is SEHNR and CDR2 is FQNEAQ (reference sequence). This CDR3 contains 14 residues. CDR3 DNA: TGTGCCAGCAGCTTAGCAGGACAGGGGGCTGAAGCTTTCTTT. This sequence encodes CASSLAGQGAEAFF.

The rearrangement joins TRBV6-6 to TRBJ1-3; no definite D call. V lost 11 bases to trimming and J lost 1 base, with 6 bases between them. Germline values: CDR1 MNHNY, CDR2 SVGAGI (reference sequence). The CDR3 totals 11 residues. In nucleotides, the CDR3 is TGTGCCGGGCTTTCTGGAAACACCATATATTTT. The encoded protein is CAGLSGNTIYF.

The chain couples TRBV5-6 to TRBJ1-3, with 8 positions matching TRBD1. Trimming took 4 bases from V and 0 from J; bases not matched to a gene: 9. In germline, CDR1 is SGHDT, CDR2 YYEEEE. This CDR3 has 17 amino acids. The CDR3 sequence: CASSLATGAHSGNTIYF. CDR3 DNA: TGTGCCAGCAGCCTAGCGACAGGGGCCCACTCTGGAAACACCATATATTTT. Combining the CDR3 with reference TRBV5-6 and TRBJ1-3 gives the whole variable domain DAGVTQSPTHLIKTRGQQVTLRCSPKSGHDTVSWYQQALGQGPQFIFQYYEEEERQRGNFPDRFSGHQFPNYSSELNVNALLLGDSALYLCASSLATGAHSGNTIYFGEGSWLTVV.

The chain employs TRBV28 and TRBJ1-2; D call uncertain. From germline, CDR1 is MDHEN and CDR2 SYDVKM. V was shortened by 6 bases and J by 7 bases, with 15 bases between the two germline ends. The CDR3 is 13 residues long. CDR3 loop: CASSLESGRGYTF. CDR3 DNA sequence: TGTGCCAGCAGCCTCGAGAGCGGCCGTGGCTACACCTTC.

The rearrangement joins TRBV5-1 to TRBJ2-5; D is undetermined. Germline V gene lookup returns CDR1 SGHRS and CDR2 YFSETQ. The ends were cut back, 3 bases at V and 3 bases at J, with 6 bases in the middle. This CDR3 is 12 amino acids long. For the CDR3, the DNA is TGCGCCAGCAGCTGGGCAGAAGAGACCCAGTACTTC. Protein sequence: CASSWAEETQYF.

The chain is built from TRBV7-2 and TRBJ2-7, with D unresolved. V lost 2 bases, J lost 2 bases, and 16 bases lay in between. The CDR3 length is 16 residues. The germline gives CDR1 SGHTA, CDR2 FQGNSA. The CDR3, as DNA: TGTGCCAGCAGCTTATTTTTGTCAGGTCAAGCCTACGAGCAGTACTTC. This sequence encodes CASSLFLSGQAYEQYF.

This chain links TRBV6-5 with TRBJ2-1; 12 bases map to TRBD2. The V and J ends lost 6 bases and 8 bases, in that order; junction bases with no gene match: 5. Germline-derived CDR1 and CDR2 are MNHEY and SVGAGI. The CDR3 has 14 residues. The CDR3 bases are TGTGCCAGCAGACGGACTAGCGGGGACCATGAGCAGTTCTTC. It yields the protein CASRRTSGDHEQFF.

The chain carries TRBV6-6 and TRBJ1-2; D may be TRBD1 (5 bases). The CDR3 has 13 amino acids. Trimming pared 10 bases from V and 1 base from J, leaving 13 bases between. CDR1 is MNHNY and CDR2 is SVGAGI in the germline V gene (reference sequence). DNA for the CDR3: TGTGCCACCCCGCCCGACAGTAACTATGGCTACACCTTC. Protein product: CATPPDSNYGYTF.

The chain employs TRBV6-1 and TRBJ2-3; tentatively, D is TRBD1 (6 bases). Germline assignment: CDR1 MNHNS and CDR2 SASEGT. The V gene lost 11 bases and the J gene lost 2 bases, with 11 bases spanning the gap. The CDR3 length is 12 residues. The CDR3 region has the DNA TGTGCCCTAGGACAGTACACAGATACGCAGTATTTT. As protein: CALGQYTDTQYF.